Following are 3 T cell receptor beta chains from one sample sequenced in a study of CXCR3-negative and CXCR3-positive naive CD8 T cells. Carrying UMI labels, the TRB cDNA libraries were prepared through 5' RACE. From its re-call of the 5' RACE reads, TCRdb lists each CDR3 protein once, without DNA. Recorded for this sample: fewer than 65,000 distinct CDR3 sequences. Findings and limits, study-wide: Comparison of naive cells showed more hydrophobic TRB CDR3s in CXCR3-positive than in CXCR3-negative naive cells.

These TCRs are of unknown antigen specificity. Sequenced: naive CXCR3+ CD8+ T cells from blood. Sample subset: CD45RO-CCR7+CD27+CD95- naive CD8+ T cells expressing CXCR3 (TNR3+). Every receptor here comes from a human donor in good health. Some clones in this sample may be carry-over from other donors' samples.

J is TRBJ2-7 and V is TRBV12-3 or TRBV12-4; there is no DNA to check the TCRdb D call of TRBD1. The CDR3 runs to 14 residues. The CDR3 loop reads CASSLGTGPYEQYF.

The chain carries TRBV12-3 or TRBV12-4 and TRBJ1-5; TCRdb designates TRBD1, a call that cannot be tested without DNA. The CDR3 is made up of 14 amino acids. CDR3 residues: CATRQGESNQPQHF.

The chain uses TRBV24-1 and TRBJ2-5. The CDR3 is 12 amino acids. The germline V gene has CDR1 KGHDR and CDR2 SFDVKD. The CDR3 sequence is CATGHGGETQYF.